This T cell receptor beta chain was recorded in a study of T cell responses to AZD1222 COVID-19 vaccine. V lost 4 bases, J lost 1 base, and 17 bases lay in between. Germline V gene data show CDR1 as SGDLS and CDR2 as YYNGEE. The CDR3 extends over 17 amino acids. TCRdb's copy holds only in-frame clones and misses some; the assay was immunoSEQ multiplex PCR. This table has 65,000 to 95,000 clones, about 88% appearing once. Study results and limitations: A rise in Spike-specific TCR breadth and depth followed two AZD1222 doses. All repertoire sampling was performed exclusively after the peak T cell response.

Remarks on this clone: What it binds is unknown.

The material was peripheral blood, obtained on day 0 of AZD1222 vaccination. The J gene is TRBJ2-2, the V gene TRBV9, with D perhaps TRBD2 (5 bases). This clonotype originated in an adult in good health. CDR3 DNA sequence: TGTGCCAGCAGCTCCCCCCGGAGGACGGTGAACACCGGGGAGCTGTTTTTT. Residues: CASSSPRRTVNTGELFF. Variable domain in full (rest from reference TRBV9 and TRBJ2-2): DSGVTQTPKHLITATGQRVTLRCSPRSGDLSVYWYQQSLDQGLQFLIQYYNGEERAKGNILERFSAQQFPDLHSELNLSSLELGDSALYFCASSSPRRTVNTGELFFGEGSRLTVL.